A selection of T cell receptor beta chains follows, all from one sample in a study of post-analysis software for immune sequencing data. TCRdb analysed the PCR reads with MiXCR anew, one entry per CDR3 protein. Counted here are hundreds of thousands of distinct CDR3 sequences, roughly 27% occurring once; the ten biggest clones make up more than 0.45%. Specimen: blood. Receptors were obtained from a girl aged 5-17 years with multiple sclerosis. The CDR3 runs from the conserved cysteine through the conserved F or W. A D gene is named only where the DNA matches it firmly. Expanded clones are given a class, and other clones once, few, many or no size at all.

v_call,clone_size,d_call,j_call,cdr3_aa,cdr3_nt
TRBV10-3,few,TRBD1,TRBJ1-2,CAISGGQGDGYTF,TGTGCCATCTCAGGAGGACAGGGAGATGGCTACACCTTC
TRBV5-5,-,-,TRBJ2-3,CASSLVQGGLSTDTQYF,TGTGCCAGCAGCTTGGTCCAGGGAGGCCTTAGCACAGATACGCAGTATTTT
TRBV4-2,many,-,TRBJ2-3,CASSQDYRLTDTQYF,TGTGCCAGCAGCCAAGACTACCGACTCACAGATACGCAGTATTTT
TRBV28,-,TRBD2,TRBJ2-5,CASSRLAAPIKETQYF,TGTGCCAGCAGCAGACTAGCCGCGCCAATAAAAGAGACCCAGTACTTC
TRBV7-6,-,TRBD2,TRBJ2-3,CASTAAGGQKTDTQYF,TGTGCCAGCACCGCTGCGGGGGGCCAGAAGACGGATACGCAGTATTTT
TRBV7-8,-,-,TRBJ1-2,CASSLGQENGYTF,TGTGCCAGCAGCTTAGGACAGGAAAATGGCTACACCTTC
TRBV20-1,few,-,TRBJ2-7,CSASPFSGGREQYF,TGCAGTGCTAGCCCGTTCTCGGGCGGGCGTGAGCAGTACTTC
TRBV5-1,few,TRBD2,TRBJ2-7,CASSLDLASGSSHEQYF,TGCGCCAGCAGCTTGGATTTGGCGAGCGGGAGCTCCCACGAGCAGTACTTC
TRBV3-1,few,-,TRBJ2-1,CASSQGIVGNEQFF,TGTGCCAGCAGCCAAGGTATAGTCGGTAATGAGCAGTTCTTC
TRBV15,many,-,TRBJ1-5,CATSRDRGNQPQHF,TGTGCCACCAGCAGAGACAGGGGTAATCAGCCCCAGCATTTT
TRBV29-1,-,-,TRBJ2-7,CSAIGNSTYEQYF,TGCAGCGCAATAGGCAACAGTACCTACGAGCAATACTTC
TRBV20-1,-,-,TRBJ2-5,CSASDHSQETQYF,TGCAGTGCTAGTGATCACAGCCAAGAGACCCAGTACTTC
TRBV5-1,-,TRBD1,TRBJ1-2,CASSLDGTEAGYTF,TGCGCCAGCAGCTTGGACGGGACAGAGGCAGGCTACACCTTC
TRBV28,-,TRBD1,TRBJ1-2,CASSLLDRVGYTF,TGTGCCAGCAGTCTCCTGGACAGGGTGGGCTACACCTTC
TRBV11-2,-,TRBD1,TRBJ2-5,CVSSLSGNRGETQYF,TGTGTCAGCAGCTTATCGGGGAACAGGGGAGAGACCCAGTACTTC
TRBV7-2,few,-,TRBJ1-4,CASSSPQANNEKLFF,TGTGCCAGCAGCTCCCCACAGGCCAATAATGAAAAACTGTTTTTT
TRBV5-1,few,-,TRBJ1-2,CASSLMGSFYGYTF,TGCGCCAGCAGCTTGATGGGTAGTTTTTATGGCTACACCTTC
TRBV20-1,-,-,TRBJ2-1,CSAEYYNEQFF,TGCAGTGCAGAATACTACAATGAGCAGTTCTTC
TRBV5-1,-,-,TRBJ2-3,CASSARLGDTQYF,TGCGCCAGCAGCGCCAGGCTTGGAGATACGCAGTATTTT
TRBV28,few,-,TRBJ2-3,CASSPVGTLRDTQYF,TGTGCCAGCAGTCCAGTTGGGACCCTCAGGGATACGCAGTATTTT